The 24 T cell receptor beta chains presented below share a single source sample, sequenced in a study of cytomegalovirus exposure and HLA in healthy donors. The PCR contained 60 Vbeta and 13 Jbeta primers. Here immunoSEQ multiplex PCR was the method, and the copy in TCRdb shows in-frame clones only, minus some. The table records 43,000 or so clones, roughly 60% of them present only once. Material for sequencing was PBMCs. These receptors all stem from a human donor in good health.

The chain uses TRBV10-3 and TRBJ1-5; 7 bases agree with TRBD1. CDR1 ENHRY and CDR2 SYGVKD come from the germline V gene. Trimming cost V 4 bases and J 2 bases; bases outside gene matches: 2. The CDR3 contains 14 residues. Here the CDR3 reads CAISGQGGNQPQHF. The CDR3, as DNA: TGTGCCATCAGTGGACAGGGAGGCAATCAGCCCCAGCATTTT.

This clone was found a few times. The chain couples TRBV6-1 to TRBJ1-1; TRBD1 matches 7 bases. Trimming removed 2 bases from V and 5 bases from J; junction bases left unmatched: 5. CDR3 length equals 14 residues. CDR1 and CDR2 from the germline V gene are MNHNS and SASEGT. CDR3 sequence: CASSEMDRMTEAFF. The CDR3 DNA reads as TGTGCCAGCAGTGAAATGGACAGGATGACTGAAGCTTTCTTT.

This sequence joins TRBV4-1 and TRBJ2-4; TRBD2 might be the D (6 bases). The CDR3 covers 16 residues. Per germline, CDR1 MGHRA and CDR2 YSYEKL. Trimming left V 0 bases short and J 6 bases short, with 15 bases between. This chain's CDR3 is CASSQDTRGFGNIQYF. CDR3 DNA: TGCGCCAGCAGCCAAGATACCCGGGGGTTTGGAAACATTCAGTACTTC.

The gene calls are TRBV7-9 and TRBJ2-3; 8 positions match TRBD1. CDR3 size: 16 residues. Germline V gene lookup returns CDR1 SEHNR and CDR2 FQNEAQ (reference sequence). V gave up 5 bases and J gave up 3 bases; unmatched junction bases: 10. The CDR3 nucleotides read TGTGCCAGCAGCCCTCGGACAGGGTTAGGGACAGATACGCAGTATTTT. It translates to CASSPRTGLGTDTQYF. The whole variable domain, remainder taken from reference TRBV7-9 and TRBJ2-3, is DTGVSQNPRHKITKRGQNVTFRCDPISEHNRLYWYRQTLGQGPEFLTYFQNEAQLEKSRLLSDRFSAERPKGSFSTLEIQRTEQGDSAMYLCASSPRTGLGTDTQYFGPGTRLTVL.

The chain couples TRBV9 to TRBJ2-1, with 8 positions matching TRBD2. The V gene's germline CDR1 is SGDLS and CDR2 YYNGEE. J gave up 7 bases and V 4 bases, and 10 bases lay outside the gene matches. The CDR3 has 15 residues. The CDR3 coding sequence is TGTGCCAGCAGCCCGCCAGCGGGGGACCTAAATGAGCAGTTCTTC. Amino acid sequence: CASSPPAGDLNEQFF.

The chain has TRBV6-1 and TRBJ2-5; TRBD1 agrees at 10 bases. Per the germline V gene, CDR1 is MNHNS and CDR2 is SASEGT. CDR3 length: 15 amino acids. The ends lost 4 bases at V and 5 bases at J; junction bases unmatched: 7. The CDR3: CASSGQGALGETQYF. CDR3 DNA: TGTGCCAGCAGTGGACAGGGGGCGCTTGGGGAGACCCAGTACTTC.

The CDR3 bases are TGTGCCAGTAGTAACAGGGCCGGACGTTCACCCCTCCACTTT. The encoded protein is CASSNRAGRSPLHF. The V call is TRBV19, the J call TRBJ1-6, with a weak D call TRBD1 (6 bases). CDR3 length: 14 amino acids. Trimming took off 4 bases at V and 9 bases at J, with 13 bases between the two ends. Germline assignment: CDR1 LNHDA and CDR2 SQIVND (reference sequence).

V and J are TRBV7-2 and TRBJ2-2; 8 nucleotides align to TRBD1. The trim removed 5 bases at V and 4 bases at J, leaving 9 bases unmatched. The CDR3 totals 16 residues. Per the germline V gene, CDR1 is SGHTA and CDR2 is FQGNSA. CDR3 DNA: TGTGCCAGCAGCAGATTTTACAGGGGGATCACCGGGGAGCTGTTTTTT. Its translation is CASSRFYRGITGELFF. The variable domain in full, completed from reference TRBV7-2 and TRBJ2-2, reads GAGVSQSPSNKVTEKGKDVELRCDPISGHTALYWYRQSLGQGLEFLIYFQGNSAPDKSGLPSDRFSAERTGGSVSTLTIQRTQQEDSAVYLCASSRFYRGITGELFFGEGSRLTVL.

V gene TRBV2 combines with J gene TRBJ1-5, with a possible D match to TRBD1 (5 bases). The germline V gene has CDR1 SNHLY and CDR2 FYNNEI. There are 14 residues in the CDR3. V was cut by 3 bases and J by 6 bases, with 12 bases left in between. CDR3 protein: CASSDRVPSQPQHF. In DNA form, the CDR3 reads TGTGCCAGCAGTGACAGGGTACCGAGTCAGCCCCAGCATTTT.

This chain connects TRBV18 to TRBJ1-5; D ambiguous. V lost 3 bases to trimming and J lost 1 base, with 10 bases between them. The germline V gene has CDR1 KGHSH and CDR2 LQKENI. This CDR3 comprises 15 residues. The DNA for the CDR3 is TGTGCCAGCTCACCCATCTATGAGAGCAATCAGCCCCAGCATTTT. It encodes CASSPIYESNQPQHF.

This clone was found a few times. The V call is TRBV7-6, the J call TRBJ2-5; D might be TRBD2 (6 bases). CDR1 is SGHVS, CDR2 FNYEAQ, per germline. Trimming removed 4 bases from V and 1 base from J, with 16 bases in between. This CDR3 contains 16 residues. In DNA form, the CDR3 reads TGTGCCAGCAGCTCCTTAGTCGGGGGACTCCAAGAGACCCAGTACTTC. Its protein is CASSSLVGGLQETQYF.

This sequence joins TRBV19 and TRBJ1-2; D is undetermined. V was clipped by 3 bases and J by 4 bases, with 15 bases between them. The CDR3 runs 15 residues. Germline values: CDR1 LNHDA, CDR2 SQIVND (reference sequence). For the CDR3, the DNA is TGTGCCAGTAGTATGCGCGGCGGAGGCCGCTATGGCTACACCTTC. Translation: CASSMRGGGRYGYTF.

V and J are TRBV5-1 and TRBJ2-7, with unresolved D. From germline, CDR1 is SGHRS and CDR2 YFSETQ. There are 12 residues in the CDR3. V gave up 6 bases and J gave up 3 bases, with 10 bases separating them. The CDR3 coding sequence is TGCGCCAGCAATGATAGAAACTACGAGCAGTACTTC. It translates to CASNDRNYEQYF.

The V call is TRBV5-1, the J call TRBJ2-2; 13 nucleotides agree with TRBD2. Losses at the gene ends were 10 bases for V and 0 bases for J; bases not matched to a gene: 6. In germline, CDR1 is SGHRS, CDR2 YFSETQ. This CDR3 is built from 16 residues. The DNA for the CDR3 is TGCGCCTGCCGGACTAGCGGGGGCTCGAACACCGGGGAGCTGTTTTTT. Its translation is CACRTSGGSNTGELFF. The full variable domain, rest sourced from reference TRBV5-1 and TRBJ2-2, is KAGVTQTPRYLIKTRGQQVTLSCSPISGHRSVSWYQQTPGQGLQFLFEYFSETQRNKGNFPGRFSGRQFSNSRSEMNVSTLELGDSALYLCACRTSGGSNTGELFFGEGSRLTVL.

The chain has TRBV19 and TRBJ1-1; tentative D call: TRBD1 (6 bases). The germline CDR1 and CDR2 sequences are LNHDA and SQIVND (reference sequence). V was clipped by 8 bases and J by 1 base, with 11 bases between them. The CDR3 consists of 13 residues. As DNA, the CDR3 is TGTGCCAGTTCTGACAGGTGGAACACTGAAGCTTTCTTT. It translates to CASSDRWNTEAFF.

The V gene is TRBV7-2, the J gene TRBJ1-2; D remains unclear. The germline CDR1 and CDR2 sequences are SGHTA and FQGNSA. Trimming removed 2 bases at V and 6 bases at J, with 16 bases between. CDR3 length equals 15 residues. CDR3 nucleotide sequence: TGTGCCAGCAGCTTAATGCAGCGGCGGCGGAATGGCTACACCTTC. Protein product: CASSLMQRRRNGYTF.

This rearrangement joins TRBV6-5 to TRBJ2-7; 8 nucleotides line up with TRBD1. There are 13 residues in the CDR3. Per germline, CDR1 MNHEY and CDR2 SVGAGI. J was trimmed by 12 bases and V by 5 bases; bases with no gene match: 12. CDR3 bases: TGTGCCAGCAGTCCATACAGACAGGGGAGGAGGTACTTC. This gives the protein CASSPYRQGRRYF.

CDR3 in amino acids: CASSRWTGGRTNEKLFF. The DNA of the CDR3 is TGTGCCAGCAGCCGATGGACAGGGGGGCGAACTAATGAAAAACTGTTTTTT. V gene TRBV5-6 combines with J gene TRBJ1-4, with 10 nucleotides matching TRBD1. Germline V CDR1 and CDR2: SGHDT, YYEEEE. The CDR3 extends over 17 amino acids. J was trimmed by 1 base and V by 4 bases; bases with no gene match: 7.

The chain combines TRBV4-1 with TRBJ1-5; D is unclear. CDR1 MGHRA and CDR2 YSYEKL come from the germline V gene. The CDR3 spans 15 residues. With 4 bases removed from V and 4 bases from J, the gap between germline ends came to 14 bases. Here the CDR3 DNA reads TGCGCCAGCAGCCGAGTTCGGACGGGAAATCAGCCCCAGCATTTT. Protein product: CASSRVRTGNQPQHF.

This rearrangement joins TRBV5-1 to TRBJ1-1; D perhaps matches TRBD1 (6 bases). V was shortened by 2 bases and J by 0 bases, with 14 bases between the two germline ends. Germline V lookup: CDR1 SGHRS, CDR2 YFSETQ. This CDR3 comprises 16 residues. In nucleotides, the CDR3 is TGCGCCAGCAGCTTATCTACAGGGACCATGAACACTGAAGCTTTCTTT. It is translated as CASSLSTGTMNTEAFF. Together with reference TRBV5-1 and TRBJ1-1, the CDR3 gives the full variable domain: KAGVTQTPRYLIKTRGQQVTLSCSPISGHRSVSWYQQTPGQGLQFLFEYFSETQRNKGNFPGRFSGRQFSNSRSEMNVSTLELGDSALYLCASSLSTGTMNTEAFFGQGTRLTVV.

The V gene is TRBV10-1, the J gene TRBJ2-7; no clear D. Germline loops: CDR1 WNHNN, CDR2 SYGVQD (reference sequence). The CDR3 length is 14 residues. Trimming left V 1 base short and J 3 bases short, with 10 bases between. Here the CDR3 DNA reads TGCGCCAGCAGTGAGTTGCCAGCGAACTACGAGCAGTACTTC. It specifies CASSELPANYEQYF.

The J gene is TRBJ2-7, the V gene TRBV9; no clear D. Germline V gene lookup returns CDR1 SGDLS and CDR2 YYNGEE. The V end was cut by 2 bases, the J end by 5 bases, with 14 bases between. CDR3 size: 14 residues. The CDR3 spells CASSVSPGYHEQYF. CDR3 in DNA: TGTGCCAGCAGCGTGTCCCCCGGGTACCACGAGCAGTACTTC.

This chain connects TRBV6-5 to TRBJ1-5; D is possibly TRBD1 (5 bases). The germline gives CDR1 MNHEY, CDR2 SVGAGI. The CDR3 contains 11 residues. Trimming stripped 7 bases from V and 9 bases from J, with 10 bases between. CDR3 sequence reads: CASNNGGPQHF. The CDR3 DNA is TGTGCCAGCAACAACGGGGGGCCCCAGCATTTT.

This sequence joins TRBV6-5 and TRBJ1-1; D remains unclear. Germline CDR1 is MNHEY and CDR2 is SVGAGI. V lost 0 bases and J lost 10, with 18 bases in between. The CDR3 spans 15 residues. The CDR3 sequence is CASSYSSPGSAGAFF. Here the CDR3 DNA reads TGTGCCAGCAGTTACTCGAGCCCCGGATCCGCGGGAGCTTTCTTT.